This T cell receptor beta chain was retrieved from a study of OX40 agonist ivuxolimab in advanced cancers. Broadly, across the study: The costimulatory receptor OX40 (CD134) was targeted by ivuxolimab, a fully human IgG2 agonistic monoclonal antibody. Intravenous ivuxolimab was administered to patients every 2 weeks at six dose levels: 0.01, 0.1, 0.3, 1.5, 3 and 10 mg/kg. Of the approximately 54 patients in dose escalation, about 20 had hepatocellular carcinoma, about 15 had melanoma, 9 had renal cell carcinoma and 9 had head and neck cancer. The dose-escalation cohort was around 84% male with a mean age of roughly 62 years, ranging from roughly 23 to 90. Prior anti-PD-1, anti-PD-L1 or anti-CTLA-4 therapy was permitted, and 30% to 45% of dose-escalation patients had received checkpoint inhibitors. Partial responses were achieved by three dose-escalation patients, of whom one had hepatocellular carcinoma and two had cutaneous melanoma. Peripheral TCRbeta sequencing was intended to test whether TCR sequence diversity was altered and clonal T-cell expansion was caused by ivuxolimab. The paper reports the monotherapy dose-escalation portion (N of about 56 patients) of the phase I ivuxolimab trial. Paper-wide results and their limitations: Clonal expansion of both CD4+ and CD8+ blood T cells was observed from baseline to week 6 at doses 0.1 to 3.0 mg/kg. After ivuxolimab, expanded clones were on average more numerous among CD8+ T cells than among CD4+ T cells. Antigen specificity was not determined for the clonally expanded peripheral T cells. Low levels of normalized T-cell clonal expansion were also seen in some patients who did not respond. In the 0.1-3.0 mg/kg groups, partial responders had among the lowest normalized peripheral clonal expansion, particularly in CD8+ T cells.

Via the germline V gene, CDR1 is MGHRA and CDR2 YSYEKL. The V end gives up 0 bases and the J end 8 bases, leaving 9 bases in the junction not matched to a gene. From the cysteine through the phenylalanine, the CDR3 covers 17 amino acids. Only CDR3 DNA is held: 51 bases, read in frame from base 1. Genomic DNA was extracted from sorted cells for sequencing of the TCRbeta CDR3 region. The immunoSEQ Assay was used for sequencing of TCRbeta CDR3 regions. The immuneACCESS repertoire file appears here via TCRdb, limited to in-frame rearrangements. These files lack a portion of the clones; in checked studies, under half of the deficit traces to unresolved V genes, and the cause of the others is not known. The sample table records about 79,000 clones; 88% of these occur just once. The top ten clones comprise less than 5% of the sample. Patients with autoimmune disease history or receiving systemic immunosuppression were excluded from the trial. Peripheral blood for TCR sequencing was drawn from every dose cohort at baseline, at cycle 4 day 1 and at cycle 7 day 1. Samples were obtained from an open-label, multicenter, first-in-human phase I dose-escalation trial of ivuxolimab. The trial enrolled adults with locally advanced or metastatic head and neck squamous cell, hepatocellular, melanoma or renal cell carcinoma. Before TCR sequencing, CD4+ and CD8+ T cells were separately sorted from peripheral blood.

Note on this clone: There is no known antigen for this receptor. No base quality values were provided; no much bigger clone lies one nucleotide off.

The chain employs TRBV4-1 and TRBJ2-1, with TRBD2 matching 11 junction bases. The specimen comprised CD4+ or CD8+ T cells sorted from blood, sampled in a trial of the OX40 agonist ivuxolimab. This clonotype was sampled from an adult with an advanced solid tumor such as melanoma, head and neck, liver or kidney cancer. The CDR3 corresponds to CASSQDRTSGRVYEQFF. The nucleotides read TGCGCCAGCAGCCAAGATCGGACTAGCGGGCGTGTATATGAGCAGTTCTTC.